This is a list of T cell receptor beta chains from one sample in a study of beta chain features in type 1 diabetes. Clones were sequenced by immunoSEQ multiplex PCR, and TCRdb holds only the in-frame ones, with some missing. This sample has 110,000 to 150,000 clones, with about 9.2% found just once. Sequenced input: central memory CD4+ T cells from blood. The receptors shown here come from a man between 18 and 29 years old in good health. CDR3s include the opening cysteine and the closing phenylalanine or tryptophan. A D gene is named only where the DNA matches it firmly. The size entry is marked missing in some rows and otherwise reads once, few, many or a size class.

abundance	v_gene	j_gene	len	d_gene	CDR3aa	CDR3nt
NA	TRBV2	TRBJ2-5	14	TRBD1	CASRPTTGAETQYF	TGTGCCAGCAGACCGACGACAGGGGCAGAGACCCAGTACTTC
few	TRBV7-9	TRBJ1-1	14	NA	CASSLASGKAEAFF	TGTGCCAGCAGCTTGGCGTCAGGGAAGGCTGAAGCTTTCTTT
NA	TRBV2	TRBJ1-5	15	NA	CASTRGQNSNQPQHF	TGTGCCAGCACTCGAGGACAGAATAGCAATCAGCCCCAGCATTTT
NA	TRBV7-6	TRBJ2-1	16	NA	CASSLDGRGTYNEQFF	TGTGCCAGCAGCTTAGACGGCCGGGGGACCTACAATGAGCAGTTCTTC
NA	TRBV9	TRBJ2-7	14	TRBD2	CASSVVAGGLEQYF	TGTGCCAGCAGCGTAGTGGCGGGGGGGCTCGAGCAGTACTTC
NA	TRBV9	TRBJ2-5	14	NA	CASSAHGYQETQYF	TGTGCCAGCAGCGCCCACGGGTACCAAGAGACCCAGTACTTC
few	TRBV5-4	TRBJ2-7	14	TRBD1	CASSSRDRLEGQYF	TGTGCCAGCAGCAGCCGGGACAGACTTGAAGGGCAGTACTTC
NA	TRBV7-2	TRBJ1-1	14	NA	CASTRTSVNTEAFF	TGTGCCAGCACCCGGACATCCGTCAACACTGAAGCTTTCTTT
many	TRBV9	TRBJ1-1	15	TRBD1	CASSVAGQGDTEAFF	TGTGCCAGCAGCGTAGCTGGACAGGGGGACACTGAAGCTTTCTTT
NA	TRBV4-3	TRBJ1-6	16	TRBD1	CASSRTGGAYNSPLHF	TGCGCCAGCAGCCGGACAGGGGGCGCCTATAATTCACCCCTCCACTTT
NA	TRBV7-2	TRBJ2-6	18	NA	CASSLVSPRGPGANVLTF	TGTGCCAGCAGCTTAGTGTCCCCGCGGGGGCCTGGGGCCAACGTCCTGACTTTC
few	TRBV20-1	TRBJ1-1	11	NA	CSARDLAEAFF	TGCAGTGCAAGGGACTTGGCTGAAGCTTTCTTT
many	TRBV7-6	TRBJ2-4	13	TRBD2	CASSAGTSNIQYF	TGTGCCAGCAGCGCCGGGACTAGCAACATTCAGTACTTC
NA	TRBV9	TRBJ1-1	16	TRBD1	CASTPTGVILNTEAFF	TGTGCCAGCACCCCGACAGGGGTTATCCTGAACACTGAAGCTTTCTTT
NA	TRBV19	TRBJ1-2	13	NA	CASSIGRYSGYTF	TGTGCCAGTAGTATCGGCAGGTACTCTGGCTACACCTTC
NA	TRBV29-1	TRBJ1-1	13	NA	CSVEDQVGTEAFF	TGCAGCGTTGAAGATCAGGTCGGCACTGAAGCTTTCTTT
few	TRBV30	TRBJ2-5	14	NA	CAWTPSSSQETQYF	TGTGCCTGGACCCCTAGTTCCAGCCAAGAGACCCAGTACTTC
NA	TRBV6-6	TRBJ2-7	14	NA	CASSRLAGSYEQYF	TGTGCCAGCAGTCGCCTTGCGGGTTCCTACGAGCAGTACTTC
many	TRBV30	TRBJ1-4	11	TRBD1	CAWGTGPQRFF	TGTGCCTGGGGGACAGGTCCCCAGAGGTTTTTT
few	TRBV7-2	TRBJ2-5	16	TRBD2	CASSLVVAGGRETQYF	TGTGCCAGCAGCTTAGTGGTAGCGGGGGGCCGGGAGACCCAGTACTTC
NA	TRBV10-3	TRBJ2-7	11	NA	CAIKAEYEQYF	TGTGCCATCAAGGCGGAGTACGAGCAGTACTTC
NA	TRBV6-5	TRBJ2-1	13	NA	CASSLNTYNEQFF	TGTGCCAGCAGCCTGAACACGTACAATGAGCAGTTCTTC
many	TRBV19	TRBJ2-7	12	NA	CASSRLGYEQYF	TGTGCCAGTAGCCGACTAGGCTACGAGCAGTACTTC
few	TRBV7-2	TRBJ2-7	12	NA	CASSFDTYEQYF	TGTGCCAGCAGCTTTGACACCTACGAGCAGTACTTC
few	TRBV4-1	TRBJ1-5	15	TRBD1	CASSQPGQGFQPQHF	TGCGCCAGCAGCCAACCGGGACAGGGTTTTCAGCCCCAGCATTTT
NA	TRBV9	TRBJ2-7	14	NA	CASSPSATEGSQYF	TGTGCCAGCAGCCCCTCGGCGACAGAAGGGTCGCAGTACTTC
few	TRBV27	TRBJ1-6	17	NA	CASSLNLGSSYNSPLHF	TGTGCCAGCAGTTTAAATCTGGGGAGCTCCTATAATTCACCCCTCCACTTT
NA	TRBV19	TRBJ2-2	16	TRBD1	CASSTTGTGNTGELFF	TGTGCCAGTAGTACAACCGGGACAGGGAACACCGGGGAGCTGTTTTTT